This T cell receptor (beta chain) was identified during a study of T cell clonotyping in hematopoietic cell transplantation. Study in general: Recipients' pretransplant samples followed cytoreduction. Overall study results and limits: Recipient TCR diversity dropped after transplant; expanded clonotypes rose from day 30 to 180. Graft donor and pretransplant recipient Inverse Simpson Index values predicted broader posttransplant TCR diversity.

Remarks on this clone: Its antigen is still unknown.

This CDR3 is built from 12 residues. Germline loops: CDR1 ENHRY, CDR2 SYGVKD. Trimming stripped 10 bases from V and 8 bases from J, with 17 bases between. Time point meaning: recipient sample about 28 days before transplant, after cytoreduction. Samples: about 28 days before transplant, then days 30, 100 and 180 after. Sequenced by immunoSEQ multiplex PCR; TCRdb stores in-frame clones only, minus some. The data contain thousands of clones, about 90% of them singletons. The genes are TRBV10-3 and TRBJ1-2; D unresolved. This TCR was recovered from a woman aged 55-70 years with acute myeloid leukemia. Some clones in this sample may be carry-over from other donors' samples. Sample: peripheral blood mononuclear cells, taken before stem cell transplant. CDR3 in amino acids: CATSVLFNGYTF. In DNA, the CDR3 is TGTGCCACCAGCGTACTATTTAACGGCTACACCTTC.